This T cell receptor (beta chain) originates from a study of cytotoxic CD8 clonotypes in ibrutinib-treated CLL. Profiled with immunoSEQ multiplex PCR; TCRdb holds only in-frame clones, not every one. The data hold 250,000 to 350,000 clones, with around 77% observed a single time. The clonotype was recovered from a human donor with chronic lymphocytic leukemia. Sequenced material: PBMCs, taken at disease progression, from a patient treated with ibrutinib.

The CDR3 DNA reads TGTGCCAGCAACCCCCCAGGGGCTGGCTACACCTTC. It codes for CASNPPGAGYTF. V is TRBV6-6 and J is TRBJ1-2; D possibly corresponds to TRBD1 (6 bases). CDR3 length: 12 residues. V lost 7 bases and J lost 7, with 13 bases in between. Germline assignment: CDR1 MNHNY and CDR2 SVGAGI (reference sequence).